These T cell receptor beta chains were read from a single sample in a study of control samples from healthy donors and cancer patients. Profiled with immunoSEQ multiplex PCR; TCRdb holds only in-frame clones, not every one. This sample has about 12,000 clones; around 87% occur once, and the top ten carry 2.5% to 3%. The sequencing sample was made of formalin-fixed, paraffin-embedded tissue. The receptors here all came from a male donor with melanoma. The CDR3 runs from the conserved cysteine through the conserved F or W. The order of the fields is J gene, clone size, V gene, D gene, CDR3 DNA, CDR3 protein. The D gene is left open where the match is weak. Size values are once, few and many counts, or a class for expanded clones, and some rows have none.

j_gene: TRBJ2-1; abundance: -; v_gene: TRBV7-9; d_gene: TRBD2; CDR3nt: TGTGCCAGCAGCTTAATAGCGGGAGGAACATCGGAGCAGTTCTTC; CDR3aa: CASSLIAGGTSEQFF
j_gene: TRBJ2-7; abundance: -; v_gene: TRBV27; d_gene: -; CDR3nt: TGTGCCAGCTTTTCCTCCTCATACGAGCAGTACTTC; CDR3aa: CASFSSSYEQYF
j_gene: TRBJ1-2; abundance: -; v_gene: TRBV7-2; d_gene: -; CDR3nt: TGTGCCAGCAGCTCATACGATGGCTACACCTTC; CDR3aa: CASSSYDGYTF
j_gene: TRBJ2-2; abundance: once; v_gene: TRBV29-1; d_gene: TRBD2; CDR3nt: TGCAGCGTTGATAGCGGGACTTTGAACACCGGGGAGCTGTTTTTT; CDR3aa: CSVDSGTLNTGELFF
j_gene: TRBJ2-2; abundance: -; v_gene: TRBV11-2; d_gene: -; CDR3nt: TGTGCCAGCGGCCAGTATACCGGGGAGCTGTTTTTT; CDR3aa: CASGQYTGELFF
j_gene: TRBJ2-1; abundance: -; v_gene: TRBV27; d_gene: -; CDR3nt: TGTGCCAGCAGTAACGGGGGGCCCAATGAGCAGTTCTTC; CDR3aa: CASSNGGPNEQFF
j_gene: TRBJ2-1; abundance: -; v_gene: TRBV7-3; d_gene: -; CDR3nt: TGTGCCAGCAGCCTAGTTGGAGGAACCTACAACAATGAGCAGTTCTTC; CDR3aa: CASSLVGGTYNNEQFF
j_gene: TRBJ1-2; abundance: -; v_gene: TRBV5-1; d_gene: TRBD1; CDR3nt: TGCGCCAGCAGCCCTACAGGGGGGTATGGCTACACCTTC; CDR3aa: CASSPTGGYGYTF
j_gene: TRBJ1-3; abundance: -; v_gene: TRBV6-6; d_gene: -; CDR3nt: TGTGCCAGCAGTTCCCACGACAGACCCTCTGGAAACACCATATATTTT; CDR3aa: CASSSHDRPSGNTIYF
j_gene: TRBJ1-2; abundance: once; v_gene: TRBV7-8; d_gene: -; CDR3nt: TGTGCCAGCAGCTCCCGGGAAACTGATGGCTACACCTTC; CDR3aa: CASSSRETDGYTF
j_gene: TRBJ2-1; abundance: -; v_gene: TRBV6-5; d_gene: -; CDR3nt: TGTGCCAGCACCTCGGGAATCCCTGACAATGAGCAGTTCTTC; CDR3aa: CASTSGIPDNEQFF
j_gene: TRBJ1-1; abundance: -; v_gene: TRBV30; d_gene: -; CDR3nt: TGTGCCTGGAGCTTCGACTCTGAAGCTTTCTTT; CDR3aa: CAWSFDSEAFF
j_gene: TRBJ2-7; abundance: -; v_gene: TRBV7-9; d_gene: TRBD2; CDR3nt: TGTGCCAGCAGCCCTCGCCTAGCGGGAACCCGAGGGGCCTACGAGCAGTACTTC; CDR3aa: CASSPRLAGTRGAYEQYF
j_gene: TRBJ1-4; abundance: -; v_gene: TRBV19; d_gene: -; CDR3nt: TGTGCCAGTAGTCCCCCGGGAGCAACTAATGAAAAACTGTTTTTT; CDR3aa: CASSPPGATNEKLFF
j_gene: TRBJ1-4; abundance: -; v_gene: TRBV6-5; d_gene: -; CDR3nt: TGTGCCAGCAGTCCTCGACACACTCCGAAACTGTTTTTT; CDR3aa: CASSPRHTPKLFF
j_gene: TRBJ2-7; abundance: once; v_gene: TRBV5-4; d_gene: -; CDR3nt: TGTGCCAGCAGCTTTCAAGTTACCCACGAGCAGTACTTC; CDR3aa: CASSFQVTHEQYF
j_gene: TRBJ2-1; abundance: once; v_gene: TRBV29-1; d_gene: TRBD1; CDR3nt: TGCAGCGTTGGGACAGGAGGCTACAATGAGCAGTTCTTC; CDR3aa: CSVGTGGYNEQFF
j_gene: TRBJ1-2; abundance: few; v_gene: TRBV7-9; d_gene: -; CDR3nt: TGTGCCAGCAGCTTGGAGACCCCAGGAGATGGCTACACCTTC; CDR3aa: CASSLETPGDGYTF
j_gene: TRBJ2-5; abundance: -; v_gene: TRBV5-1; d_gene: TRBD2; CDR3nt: TGCGCCAGCAGCTTCTTTAGCGGGAGGGCCAGAGTAGAAGAGACCCAGTACTTC; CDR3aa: CASSFFSGRARVEETQYF
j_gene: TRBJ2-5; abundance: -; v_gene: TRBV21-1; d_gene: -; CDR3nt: TGTGCCAGCAGCAACGGGACTAGCGGGAGGAGGGGCCAAGAGACCCAGTACTTC; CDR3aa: CASSNGTSGRRGQETQYF
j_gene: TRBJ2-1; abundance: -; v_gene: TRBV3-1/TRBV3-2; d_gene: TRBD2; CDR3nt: TGTGCCAGCAGCCAACAAACCCCTCTTCTGACTAGCGGGAGGACTTGGGCGTCCTACAATGAGCAGTTCTTC; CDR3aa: CASSQQTPLLTSGRTWASYNEQFF
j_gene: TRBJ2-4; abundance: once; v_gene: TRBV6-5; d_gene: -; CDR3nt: TGTGCCAGCACGGTACAGGGTTTAGATCGCGGCATTCAGTACTTC; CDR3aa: CASTVQGLDRGIQYF
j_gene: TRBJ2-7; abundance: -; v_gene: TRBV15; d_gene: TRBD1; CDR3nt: TGTGCCACCAGCAGAGTATATTGGGACAGGATCTCCTACGAGCAGTACTTC; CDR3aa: CATSRVYWDRISYEQYF
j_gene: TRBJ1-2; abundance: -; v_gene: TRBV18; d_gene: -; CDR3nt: TGTGCCAGCTCACCACGAGTAGAAAGCTATGGCTACACCTTC; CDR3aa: CASSPRVESYGYTF
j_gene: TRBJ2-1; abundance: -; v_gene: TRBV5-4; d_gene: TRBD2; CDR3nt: TGTGCCAGCAGCTTACCTCTAGCGGGAGTAGCGAATGAGCAGTTCTTC; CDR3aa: CASSLPLAGVANEQFF
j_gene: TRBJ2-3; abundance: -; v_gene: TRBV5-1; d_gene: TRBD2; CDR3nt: TGCGCCAGCAGCTTGGCGCTAGCGGGAGTTTCAGATACGCAGTATTTT; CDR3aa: CASSLALAGVSDTQYF
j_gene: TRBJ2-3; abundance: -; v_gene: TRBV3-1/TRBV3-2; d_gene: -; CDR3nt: TGTGCCAGCAGCCAAGATCCTAGGCGATCCTACACAGATACGCAGTATTTT; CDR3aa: CASSQDPRRSYTDTQYF
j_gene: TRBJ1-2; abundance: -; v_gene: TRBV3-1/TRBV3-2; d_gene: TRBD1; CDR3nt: TGTGCCAGCAGCCAAGCAAGGACAGGGGTTAGGGGCTATGGCTACACCTTC; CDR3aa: CASSQARTGVRGYGYTF
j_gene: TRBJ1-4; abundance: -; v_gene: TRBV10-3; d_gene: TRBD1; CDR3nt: TGTGCCATCAGGGACAGGGCTAATGAAAAACTGTTTTTT; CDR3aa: CAIRDRANEKLFF
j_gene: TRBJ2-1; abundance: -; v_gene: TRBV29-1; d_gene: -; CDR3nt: TGCAGCGTTGAGAGTCCCGGGACATTCTACGACTACAATGAGCAGTTCTTC; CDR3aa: CSVESPGTFYDYNEQFF
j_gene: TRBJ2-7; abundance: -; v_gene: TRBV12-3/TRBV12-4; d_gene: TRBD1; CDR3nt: TGTGCCAGCGCTGGGACAGACGAGCAGTACTTC; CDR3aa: CASAGTDEQYF
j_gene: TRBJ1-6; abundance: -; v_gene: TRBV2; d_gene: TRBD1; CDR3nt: TGTGCCAGCAGCCCATTGGGGACAGGGGGCGAGACCCTCCACTTT; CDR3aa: CASSPLGTGGETLHF
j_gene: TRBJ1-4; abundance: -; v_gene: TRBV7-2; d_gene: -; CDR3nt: TGTGCCAGCAGCTTACGAGGTAGTGAAAAACTGTTTTTT; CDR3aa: CASSLRGSEKLFF
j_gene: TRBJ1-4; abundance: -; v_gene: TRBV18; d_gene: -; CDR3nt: TGTGCCAGCTCACGAACTGGGGATAGGACTAATGAAAAACTGTTTTTT; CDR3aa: CASSRTGDRTNEKLFF
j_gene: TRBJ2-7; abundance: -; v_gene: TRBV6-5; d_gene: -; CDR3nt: TGTGCCAGCACCGAACCAGACCTGGGGTCCTACGAGCAGTACTTC; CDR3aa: CASTEPDLGSYEQYF
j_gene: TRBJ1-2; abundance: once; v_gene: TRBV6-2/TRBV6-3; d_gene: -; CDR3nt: TGTGCCAGCAGTTACTCGAACGGTTATGGCTACACCTTC; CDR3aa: CASSYSNGYGYTF
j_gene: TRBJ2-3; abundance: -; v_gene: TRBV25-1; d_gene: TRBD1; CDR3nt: TGTGCCAGCAGGGGGGACAGGGGCGCTGCAGATACGCAGTATTTT; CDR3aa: CASRGDRGAADTQYF
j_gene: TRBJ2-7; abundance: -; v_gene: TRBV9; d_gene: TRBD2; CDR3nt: TGTGCCAGCAGCGTAGGGGGGAGGGAGGACGAGCAGTACTTC; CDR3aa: CASSVGGREDEQYF
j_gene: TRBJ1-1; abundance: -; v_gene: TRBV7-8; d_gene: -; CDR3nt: TGTGCCAGCAGCTTGGGTCGGTACGTGACTGAAGCTTTCTTT; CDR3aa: CASSLGRYVTEAFF
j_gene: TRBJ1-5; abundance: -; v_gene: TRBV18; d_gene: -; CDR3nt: TGTGCCAGCCCCCCTATTAAGCCCCAGCATTTT; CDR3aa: CASPPIKPQHF
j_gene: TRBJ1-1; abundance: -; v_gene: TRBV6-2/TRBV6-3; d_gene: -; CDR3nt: TGTGCCAGCAGTTTCCTAGTGGGCACTGAAGCTTTCTTT; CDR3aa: CASSFLVGTEAFF
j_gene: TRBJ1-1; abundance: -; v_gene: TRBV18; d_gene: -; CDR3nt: TGTGCCAGCTCACGGGGGGTTTGGACTGAAGCTTTCTTT; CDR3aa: CASSRGVWTEAFF
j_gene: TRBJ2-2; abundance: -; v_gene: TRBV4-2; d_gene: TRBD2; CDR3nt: TGTGCCAGCAGCCAACTAGCGGGAGACACCGGGGAGCTGTTTTTT; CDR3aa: CASSQLAGDTGELFF
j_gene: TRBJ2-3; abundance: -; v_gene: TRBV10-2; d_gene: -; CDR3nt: TGCGCCAGCAGAGGGGGCGGGAATCCGGTCGGTACGCAGTATTTT; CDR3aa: CASRGGGNPVGTQYF
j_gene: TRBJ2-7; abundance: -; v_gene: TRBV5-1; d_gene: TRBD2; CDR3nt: TGCGCCAGCAGCTTGGTAGCGGGTGGGACCTACGAGCAGTACTTC; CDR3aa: CASSLVAGGTYEQYF
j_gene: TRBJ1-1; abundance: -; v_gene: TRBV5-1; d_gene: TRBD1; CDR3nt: TGCGCCAGCAGCTTGGGGCCGGGACAGGGGAACACTGAAGCTTTCTTT; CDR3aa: CASSLGPGQGNTEAFF
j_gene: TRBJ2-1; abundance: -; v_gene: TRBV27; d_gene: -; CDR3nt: TGTGCCAGCAGTTTGGGTTTAATTAAGTTCTTC; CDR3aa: CASSLGLIKFF
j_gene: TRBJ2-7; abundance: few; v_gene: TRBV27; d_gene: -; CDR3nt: TGTGCCAGCAGTTTATCATATCTAGGGGGGTACGAGCAGTACTTC; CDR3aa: CASSLSYLGGYEQYF
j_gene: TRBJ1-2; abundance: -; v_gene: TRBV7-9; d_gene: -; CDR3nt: TGTGCCAGCAGCTTAAAGAGGAACTATGGCTACACCTTC; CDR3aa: CASSLKRNYGYTF
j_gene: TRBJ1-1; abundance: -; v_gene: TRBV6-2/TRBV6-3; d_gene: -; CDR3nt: TGTGCCAGCAGCCTCCTCAGTGAAGCTTTCTTT; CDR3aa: CASSLLSEAFF
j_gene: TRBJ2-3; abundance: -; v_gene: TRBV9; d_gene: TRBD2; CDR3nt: TGTGCCAGCAGCGTAGGGCCTAGCGGGAGCGGATTT; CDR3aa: CASSVGPSGSGF